These T cell receptor beta chains were read from a single sample in a study. TCRdb used MiXCR to reprocess the 5' RACE reads, holding one entry per CDR3 protein. The profile shows 50,000 to 80,000 distinct CDR3 sequences, about 20% of them singletons. Sample: memory CD4+ T cells sorted from a lymph node. These receptors were taken from a female donor with breast cancer. CDR3s include the opening cysteine and the closing phenylalanine or tryptophan. The order of the fields is CDR3 protein, V gene.

cdr3_aa: CASSPRVSQWFGHEQFF
v_call: TRBV5-1

cdr3_aa: CASGSIFRDRGRSGANVLTF
v_call: TRBV6-6

cdr3_aa: CASSQLAGGGGAFF
v_call: TRBV4-1

cdr3_aa: CASSSIRSRETAFF
v_call: TRBV7-9

cdr3_aa: CASSATGGSGYTF
v_call: TRBV7-6

cdr3_aa: CSASGAGEGSPHHF
v_call: TRBV20-1

cdr3_aa: CSAVAGARADTQYF
v_call: TRBV20-1

cdr3_aa: CSAQRGLGSASHEQFF
v_call: TRBV20-1

cdr3_aa: CSARDSSGSIIEQFF
v_call: TRBV20-1

cdr3_aa: CASRDRGQGANEQFF
v_call: TRBV7-9

cdr3_aa: CASSWRTVGGTEAFF
v_call: TRBV5-5

cdr3_aa: CASRTPVVQPQHF
v_call: TRBV6-2/TRBV6-3

cdr3_aa: CSAGELQGAYGYTF
v_call: TRBV20-1

cdr3_aa: CASSLGTWGTEAFF
v_call: TRBV5-1

cdr3_aa: CASGPGTEGEQYF
v_call: TRBV11-2

cdr3_aa: CSARGPGGSPLHF
v_call: TRBV20-1

cdr3_aa: CSAPSQDLYGYTF
v_call: TRBV20-1

cdr3_aa: CATSDKHWYEQYF
v_call: TRBV24-1